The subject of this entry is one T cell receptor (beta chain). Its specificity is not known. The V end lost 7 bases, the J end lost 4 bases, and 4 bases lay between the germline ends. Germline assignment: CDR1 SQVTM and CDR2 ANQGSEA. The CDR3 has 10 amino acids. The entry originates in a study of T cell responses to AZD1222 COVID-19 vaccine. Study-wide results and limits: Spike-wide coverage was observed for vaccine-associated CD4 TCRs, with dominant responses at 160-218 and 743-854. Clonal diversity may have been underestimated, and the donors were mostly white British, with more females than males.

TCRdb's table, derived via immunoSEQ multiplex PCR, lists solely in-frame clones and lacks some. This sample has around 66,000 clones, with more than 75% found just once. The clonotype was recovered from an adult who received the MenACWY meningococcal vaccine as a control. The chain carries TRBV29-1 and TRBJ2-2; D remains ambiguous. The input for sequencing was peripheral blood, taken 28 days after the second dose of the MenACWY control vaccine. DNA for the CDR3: TGCAGCGGCGGCACCGGGGAGCTGTTTTTT. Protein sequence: CSGGTGELFF.